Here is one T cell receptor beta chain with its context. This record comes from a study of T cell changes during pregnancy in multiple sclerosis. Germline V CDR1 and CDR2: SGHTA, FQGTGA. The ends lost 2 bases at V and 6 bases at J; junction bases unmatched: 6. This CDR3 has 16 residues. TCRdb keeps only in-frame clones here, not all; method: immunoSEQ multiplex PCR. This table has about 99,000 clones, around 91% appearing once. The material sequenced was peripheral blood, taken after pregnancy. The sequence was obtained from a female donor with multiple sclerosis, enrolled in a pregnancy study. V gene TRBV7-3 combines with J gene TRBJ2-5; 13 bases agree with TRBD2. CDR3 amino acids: CASSLGGLAGVQTQYF. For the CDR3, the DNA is TGTGCCAGCAGCTTAGGCGGACTAGCGGGAGTTCAGACCCAGTACTTC.